Below, 20 T cell receptor beta chains from the same sample are listed, as sequenced in a study of identical twins. TCRdb ran MiXCR on the 5' RACE reads and lists one entry per CDR3 protein. This table has about 330,000 distinct CDR3 sequences, over 9% appearing once. These same data were also listed under a study on yellow fever vaccine responses in identical twins.

Sequenced material: CD8+ T cells sorted from blood. Receptor source: a woman aged 18-29 years in good health.

This clonotype was observed a few times. The V and J genes are TRBV12-3 or TRBV12-4 and TRBJ2-3, with 7 positions matching TRBD1. V was pared by 6 bases and J by 3 bases, with 9 bases of the junction left unmatched. There are 15 residues in the CDR3. CDR3 region: CASSPRTGWTDTQYF. For the CDR3, the DNA is TGTGCCAGCAGCCCACGGACAGGTTGGACAGATACGCAGTATTTT.

This clonotype was detected ten times or more. V is TRBV4-1 and J is TRBJ2-1, with 7 bases lining up with TRBD2. The V segment lost 0 bases and the J segment 0 bases; nucleotides outside the gene matches: 5. CDR3 size: 17 residues. Germline V gene lookup returns CDR1 MGHRA and CDR2 YSYEKL. The CDR3 protein is CASSQEMRESSYNEQFF. The CDR3 nucleotides read TGCGCCAGCAGCCAAGAGATGCGGGAGAGCTCCTACAATGAGCAGTTCTTC.

V usage is TRBV5-4 and J usage is TRBJ2-3; weak D call: TRBD2 (5 bases). The length of the CDR3 is 15 residues. CDR1 and CDR2 (germline): SGHNT, YYREEE (reference sequence). The V and J ends lost 3 bases and 1 base respectively, with 12 bases between them. The CDR3 DNA is TGTGCCAGCAGCTACGGACTTAGGGGCACAGATACGCAGTATTTT. Translation: CASSYGLRGTDTQYF.

This clonotype was seen only a few times. The chain employs TRBV24-1 and TRBJ2-3; TRBD2 matches at 8 bases. V trimming: 7 bases; J trimming: 11 bases; junction bases outside the gene matches: 13. The CDR3 length is 14 residues. Germline loops: CDR1 KGHDR, CDR2 SFDVKD. The CDR3 reads CATSLAGSGLRQYF. In DNA form, the CDR3 reads TGTGCCACCAGCCTAGCGGGTAGTGGGCTTAGGCAGTATTTT.

The genes are TRBV6-5 and TRBJ2-7; TRBD2 matches 8 bases. The germline V gene encodes CDR1 MNHEY and CDR2 SVGAGI. The V gene end was trimmed by 2 bases and the J gene end by 6 bases; junction bases not matched to a gene: 3. This CDR3 is built from 13 residues. Written as DNA, the CDR3 is TGTGCCAGCAGTTACCCCACTAGCGGCGAGCAGTACTTC. Translated, it gives CASSYPTSGEQYF.

J is TRBJ2-7 and V is TRBV6-5, with a tentative D call TRBD1 (5 bases). The V end was cut by 2 bases, the J end by 3 bases, with 14 bases between. The CDR3 is 15 residues long. Germline V lookup: CDR1 MNHEY, CDR2 SVGAGI. CDR3 DNA: TGTGCCAGCAGTTACGGGGCAGGGTTTTACTACGAGCAGTACTTC. Its translation is CASSYGAGFYYEQYF.

In its sample, this clonotype was seen a few times. The V and J genes are TRBV4-1 and TRBJ2-3; 10 bases map to TRBD1. With the DNA end fitting TRBJ1-5 better, the J assignment may be wrong. This CDR3 spans 16 amino acids. Germline CDR1 reads MGHRA; CDR2 reads YSYEKL. The CDR3 is CASSHEPGQGTDTQHF. Here the CDR3 DNA reads TGCGCCAGCAGCCACGAACCGGGACAGGGGACAGATACGCAGCATTTT.

The chain combines TRBV27 with TRBJ1-1, with D possibly TRBD1 on 5 matching bases. From germline, CDR1 is MNHEY and CDR2 SMNVEV (reference sequence). Trimming left V 4 bases short and J 6 bases short, with 12 bases between. The CDR3 loop spans 13 amino acids. The CDR3 here is CASSWGREAEAFF. The CDR3 region has the DNA TGTGCCAGCAGTTGGGGCAGGGAGGCTGAAGCTTTCTTT.

There are a few counts of this clonotype. The chain is built from TRBV4-1 and TRBJ2-7; TRBD1 aligns across 8 bases. Looked up from germline, CDR1 is MGHRA and CDR2 is YSYEKL. The CDR3 covers 16 residues. Trimming cost V 3 bases and J 0 bases; bases outside gene matches: 7. The CDR3, as DNA: TGCGCCAGCAGCCACGCAGGGGGCCCTCCCTCCTACGAGCAGTACTTC. Its translation is CASSHAGGPPSYEQYF.

This clonotype has just a few counts. V is TRBV20-1 and J is TRBJ2-3, with D unresolved. Per the germline V gene, CDR1 is DFQATT and CDR2 is SNEGSKA (reference sequence). V was shortened by 2 bases and J by 2 bases, with 17 bases between the two germline ends. The CDR3 extends over 16 amino acids. The CDR3 spells CSARPNSAALTDTQYF. In nucleotides, the CDR3 is TGCAGTGCTAGACCAAACTCTGCTGCCCTCACAGATACGCAGTATTTT.

The chain uses TRBV12-3 or TRBV12-4 and TRBJ2-5; 13 bases are shared with TRBD2. The CDR3 sequence is 16 residues long. Trimming cost V 5 bases and J 2 bases; bases outside gene matches: 5. The CDR3 sequence is CASSDTSGRVQETQYF. CDR3 DNA: TGTGCCAGCAGTGATACTAGCGGGAGGGTTCAAGAGACCCAGTACTTC.

This clonotype was picked up a small number of times. CDR3 in DNA: TGTGCCAGCGGAGACTACTACTACGAGCAGTACTTC. Translation: CASGDYYYEQYF. The chain recombines TRBV12-3 or TRBV12-4 with TRBJ2-7, with D tentatively TRBD2 (5 bases). This CDR3 is 12 amino acids long. The germline V and J ends were trimmed by 8 bases and 3 bases, with 11 bases remaining between them.

This CDR3 reads CASSSRQFEQFF. The CDR3 region has the DNA TGTGCCAGCAGCTCACGACAGTTTGAGCAGTTCTTC. The chain carries TRBV7-2 and TRBJ2-1; perhaps TRBD1 as D (5 bases). V was shortened by 4 bases and J by 9 bases, with 10 bases between the two germline ends. The CDR3 has 12 amino acids. CDR1 is SGHTA, CDR2 FQGNSA, per germline. Together with reference TRBV7-2 and TRBJ2-1, the CDR3 gives the full variable domain: GAGVSQSPSNKVTEKGKDVELRCDPISGHTALYWYRQSLGQGLEFLIYFQGNSAPDKSGLPSDRFSAERTGGSVSTLTIQRTQQEDSAVYLCASSSRQFEQFFGPGTRLTVL.

This chain joins TRBV11-2 and TRBJ2-7; no firm D call. Germline V lookup: CDR1 SGHAT, CDR2 FQNNGV. The CDR3 has 14 amino acids. V was clipped by 1 base and J by 3 bases, with 10 bases between them. The CDR3, as DNA: TGTGCCAGCAGCTTAGGGTTCACGGGCTACGAGCAGTACTTC. Translating it yields CASSLGFTGYEQYF.

This clonotype was counted a few times. This chain connects TRBV6-1 to TRBJ2-7; maybe TRBD1 (6 bases). V dropped 2 bases and J dropped 4 bases, with 15 bases sitting between them. The germline V gene encodes CDR1 MNHNS and CDR2 SASEGT. CDR3 length equals 15 residues. CDR3 loop: CASSELWQGIYEQYV. The DNA of the CDR3 is TGTGCCAGCAGTGAACTATGGCAGGGGATATACGAGCAGTACGTC.

This clonotype was counted many times. This chain uses TRBV12-3 or TRBV12-4 with TRBJ2-7; D unresolved. The CDR3 totals 12 residues. V lost 5 bases and J lost 4, with 9 bases in between. CDR3 nucleotides: TGTGCCAGCAGTCAAAAATATTACGAGCAGTACTTC. Translation gives CASSQKYYEQYF.

This clonotype was detected only a few times. The chain couples TRBV11-2 to TRBJ1-3; no reliable D call. Germline V gene sequence: CDR1 SGHAT, CDR2 FQNNGV. There are 15 residues in the CDR3. V lost 5 bases, J lost 0 bases, and 11 bases lay in between. CDR3 sequence (DNA): TGTGCCAGCAGCATCGGACCTCGCTCTGGAAACACCATATATTTT. As protein: CASSIGPRSGNTIYF.

This clonotype was recorded a few times. The chain uses TRBV5-8 and TRBJ2-5; 10 nucleotides match TRBD1. The CDR3 is 17 amino acids. Germline-derived CDR1 and CDR2 are SGHTS and YDEGEE. With 2 bases clipped from V and 0 bases from J, the junction kept 7 bases outside the gene matches. CDR3: CASSLPGQGLYQETQYF. CDR3 DNA sequence: TGTGCCAGCAGCTTACCGGGACAGGGGCTGTACCAAGAGACCCAGTACTTC.

V gene TRBV2 combines with J gene TRBJ1-1; no definite D call. The germline CDR1 and CDR2 sequences are SNHLY and FYNNEI. The CDR3 runs 14 residues. The germline V and J ends were trimmed by 3 bases and 2 bases, with 10 bases remaining between them. The CDR3 nucleotides read TGTGCCAGCAGTGAGGGTCACCGCAACACTGAAGCTTTCTTT. It codes for CASSEGHRNTEAFF. The full variable domain, its missing parts supplied by reference TRBV2 and TRBJ1-1, is EPEVTQTPSHQVTQMGQEVILRCVPISNHLYFYWYRQILGQKVEFLVSFYNNEISEKSEIFDDQFSVERPDGSNFTLKIRSTKLEDSAMYFCASSEGHRNTEAFFGQGTRLTVV.

This clonotype showed up just a few times. For the CDR3, the DNA is TGCGCCAGCAGCTTGGCGTCAGGTTCCTACGAGCAGTACGTC. Encoded protein: CASSLASGSYEQYV. The rearrangement uses TRBV5-1 and TRBJ2-7; D remains ambiguous. The CDR3 has 14 amino acids. V was trimmed by 0 bases and J by 1 base, leaving 8 bases between them. Germline V gives CDR1 SGHRS, CDR2 YFSETQ.